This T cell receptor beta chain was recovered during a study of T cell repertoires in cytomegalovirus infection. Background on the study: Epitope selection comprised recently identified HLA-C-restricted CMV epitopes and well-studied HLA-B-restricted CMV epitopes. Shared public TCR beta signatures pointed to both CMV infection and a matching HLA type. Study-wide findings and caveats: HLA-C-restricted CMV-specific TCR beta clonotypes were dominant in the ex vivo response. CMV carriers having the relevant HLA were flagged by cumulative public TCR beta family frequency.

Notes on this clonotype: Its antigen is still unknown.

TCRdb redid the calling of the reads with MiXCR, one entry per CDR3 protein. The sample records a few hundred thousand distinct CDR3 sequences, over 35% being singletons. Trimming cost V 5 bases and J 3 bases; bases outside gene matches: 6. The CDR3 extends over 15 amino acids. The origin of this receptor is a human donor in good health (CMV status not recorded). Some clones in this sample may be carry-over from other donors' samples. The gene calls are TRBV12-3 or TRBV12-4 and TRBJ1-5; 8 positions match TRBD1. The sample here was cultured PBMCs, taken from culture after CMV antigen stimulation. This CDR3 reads CASSGSGGVNQPQHF. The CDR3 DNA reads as TGTGCCAGCAGTGGGTCAGGGGGCGTCAATCAGCCCCAGCATTTT.